Given below is one T cell receptor (beta chain) in context. The antigen it binds to is not known. Base-call qualities are not available, and no considerably larger clone is one nucleotide away. TCRbeta CDR3 regions were amplified from genomic DNA by means of the immunoSEQ Assay, a bias-controlled multiplex PCR. The original methods were these. The number of nucleated cells in each sample was estimated by amplification of reference gene primers within the assay. Sequence reads were collapsed and filtered to measure the absolute abundance of every unique TCRbeta CDR3 rearrangement. For each sample, productive Simpson clonality was calculated as the square root of Simpson's diversity index across productive rearrangements. TCRdb carries this immuneACCESS record with in-frame sequences only. Its versions omit some clonotypes, under half of them owing to an unresolved V gene in the studies checked, with the rest unexplained. That table supplies the V and J calls and clone size; D and trimming were determined from the DNA. The sample yields roughly 310,000 clones; under 90% were counted once. The top ten clones comprise approximately 2.9% of the sample.

Between the V and J ends, shortened by 6 bases and 6 bases respectively, the junction contains 23 bases. The CDR3 runs 16 residues from the cysteine to the phenylalanine. Only CDR3 DNA remains: 48 bases, in frame from the first base. The germline V gene gives CDR1 as SGHDN and CDR2 as FVKESK. The data are from a study of blood T cell repertoires in COVID-19 (dated by TCRdb to 2018 to 2021). The study in broad terms: The collaborator samples originated in the United States, Italy and Spain and spanned the acute and convalescent phases of COVID-19. The material from the prospective study consisted of cDNA or gDNA derived from T cells, B-cell-depleted T cells, or PBMCs. Deeply sampled blood TCRbeta repertoires from subjects exposed to, actively infected with, or recovered from COVID-19 were included in the dataset. The repertoires were released in a freely available public database meant as a resource for research on the immune response to SARS-CoV-2. The samples were drawn from the first 160 participants of the ongoing ImmuneRACE study and from 950 to 1,500 subjects provided by 6 global collaborators. Nearly every sample came with metadata listing a de-identified subject ID, COVID-19 status, age in years and sex. HLA class I and class II types, where available, came from metadata supplied by the sample provider rather than from assay-based typing. Broader findings and caveats from the paper: Clinical and demographic metadata were provided uncurated, with the amount varying by source and participant.

In Seattle, one collaborating source enrolled patients while the infection was active and tracked those patients longitudinally over the course of disease. Collaborating institutions collected whole blood in K2EDTA tubes following their own protocols. For TCRbeta analysis, collaborators shipped samples as frozen whole blood, isolated PBMCs, or DNA extracted from either of those sample types. The specimen was peripheral blood. The source of this sequence is a woman aged 25 to 45 with COVID-19, enrolled during active disease. The chain couples TRBV14 to TRBJ1-1, and TRBD1 may be the D gene, going by 5 matching bases. The base sequence is TGTGCCAGCAGAGCGGGACCGCAAGCTTCCCTACCTGAAGCTTTCTTT. Its amino acids are CASRAGPQASLPEAFF.